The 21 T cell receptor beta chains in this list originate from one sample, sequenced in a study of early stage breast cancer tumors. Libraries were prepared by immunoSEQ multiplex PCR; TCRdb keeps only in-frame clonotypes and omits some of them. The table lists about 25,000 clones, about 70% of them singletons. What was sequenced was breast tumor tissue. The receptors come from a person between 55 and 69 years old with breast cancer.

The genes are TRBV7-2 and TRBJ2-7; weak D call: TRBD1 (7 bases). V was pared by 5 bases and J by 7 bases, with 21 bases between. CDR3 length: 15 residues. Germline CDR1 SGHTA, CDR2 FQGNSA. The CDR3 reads CASSPRGTVSREQYF. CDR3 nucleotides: TGTGCCAGCAGCCCCCGCGGGACAGTATCGAGGGAGCAGTACTTC.

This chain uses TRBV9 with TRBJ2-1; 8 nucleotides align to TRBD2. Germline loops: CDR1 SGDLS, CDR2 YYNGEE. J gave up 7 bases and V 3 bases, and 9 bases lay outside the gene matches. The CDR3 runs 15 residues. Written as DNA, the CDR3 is TGTGCCAGCAGCGCCGGTTGGGGACTAGGGAATGAGCAGTTCTTC. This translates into CASSAGWGLGNEQFF.

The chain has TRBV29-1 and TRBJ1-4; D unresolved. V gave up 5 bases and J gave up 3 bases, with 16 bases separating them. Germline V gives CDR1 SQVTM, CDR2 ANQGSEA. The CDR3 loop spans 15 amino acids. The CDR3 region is CSVKRNSAANEKLFF. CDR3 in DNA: TGCAGCGTTAAGAGGAACTCCGCGGCTAATGAAAAACTGTTTTTT.

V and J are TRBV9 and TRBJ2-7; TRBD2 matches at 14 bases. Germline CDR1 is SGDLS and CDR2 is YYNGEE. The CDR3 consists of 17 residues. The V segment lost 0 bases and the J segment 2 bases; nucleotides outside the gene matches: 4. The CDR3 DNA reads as TGTGCCAGCAGCGTAGGAGGACTAGCGGGAGGACCCTACGAGCAGTACTTC. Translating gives CASSVGGLAGGPYEQYF.

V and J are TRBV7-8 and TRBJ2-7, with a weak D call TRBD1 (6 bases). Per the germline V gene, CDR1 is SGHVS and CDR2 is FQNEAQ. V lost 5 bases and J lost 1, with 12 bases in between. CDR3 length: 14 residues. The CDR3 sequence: CASSPLQGSYEQYF. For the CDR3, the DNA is TGTGCCAGCAGCCCTTTACAGGGATCCTACGAGCAGTACTTC. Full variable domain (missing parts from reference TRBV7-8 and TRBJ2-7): GAGVSQSPRYKVAKRGQDVALRCDPISGHVSLFWYQQALGQGPEFLTYFQNEAQLDKSGLPSDRFFAERPEGSVSTLKIQRTQQEDSAVYLCASSPLQGSYEQYFGPGTRLTVT.

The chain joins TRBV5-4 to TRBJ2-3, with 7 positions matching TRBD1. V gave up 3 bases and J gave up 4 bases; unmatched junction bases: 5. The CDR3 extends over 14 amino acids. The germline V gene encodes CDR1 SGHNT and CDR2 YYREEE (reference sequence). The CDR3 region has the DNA TGTGCCAGCAGCTCGGGACAGACACCAGATACGCAGTATTTT. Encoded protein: CASSSGQTPDTQYF.

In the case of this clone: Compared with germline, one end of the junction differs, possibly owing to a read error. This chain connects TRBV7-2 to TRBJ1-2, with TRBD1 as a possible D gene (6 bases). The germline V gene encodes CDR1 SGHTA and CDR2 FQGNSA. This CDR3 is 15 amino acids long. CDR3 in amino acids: CASSQDRGFLYGYTF. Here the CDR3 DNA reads TGCGCCAGCAGCCAAGATAGGGGGTTCCTCTATGGCTACACCTTC. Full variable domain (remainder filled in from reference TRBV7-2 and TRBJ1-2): GAGVSQSPSNKVTEKGKDVELRCDPISGHTALYWYRQSLGQGLEFLIYFQGNSAPDKSGLPSDRFSAERTGGSVSTLTIQRTQQEDSAVYLCASSQDRGFLYGYTFGSGTRLTVV.

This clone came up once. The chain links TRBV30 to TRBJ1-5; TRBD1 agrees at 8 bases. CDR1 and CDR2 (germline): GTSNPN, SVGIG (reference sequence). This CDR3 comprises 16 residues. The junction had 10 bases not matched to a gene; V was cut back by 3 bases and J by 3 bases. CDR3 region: CAWSPGGQGLNQPQHF. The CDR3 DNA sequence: TGTGCCTGGAGCCCCGGTGGACAGGGACTCAATCAGCCCCAGCATTTT.

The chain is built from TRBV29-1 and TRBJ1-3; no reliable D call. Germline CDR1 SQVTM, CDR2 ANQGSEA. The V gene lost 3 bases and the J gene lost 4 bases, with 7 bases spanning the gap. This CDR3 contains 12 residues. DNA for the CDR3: TGCAGCGTTGATACTCAAGGAAACACCATATATTTT. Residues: CSVDTQGNTIYF.

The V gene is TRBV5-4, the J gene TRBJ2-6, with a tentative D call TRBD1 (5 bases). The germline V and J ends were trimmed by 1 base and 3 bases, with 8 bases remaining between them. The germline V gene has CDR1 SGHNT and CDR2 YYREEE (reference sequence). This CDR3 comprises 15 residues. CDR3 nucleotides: TGTGCCAGCAGCTTGAGTAGGGGTGGGGCCAACGTCCTGACTTTC. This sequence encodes CASSLSRGGANVLTF.

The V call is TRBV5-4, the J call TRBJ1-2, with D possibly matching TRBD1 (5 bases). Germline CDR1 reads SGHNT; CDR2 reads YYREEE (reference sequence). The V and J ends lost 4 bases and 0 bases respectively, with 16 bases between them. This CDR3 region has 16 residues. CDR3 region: CASSQEIGVPNYGYTF. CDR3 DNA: TGTGCCAGCAGCCAAGAGATAGGGGTCCCTAACTATGGCTACACCTTC. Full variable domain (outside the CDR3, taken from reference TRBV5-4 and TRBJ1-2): ETGVTQSPTHLIKTRGQQVTLRCSSQSGHNTVSWYQQALGQGPQFIFQYYREEENGRGNFPPRFSGLQFPNYSSELNVNALELDDSALYLCASSQEIGVPNYGYTFGSGTRLTVV.

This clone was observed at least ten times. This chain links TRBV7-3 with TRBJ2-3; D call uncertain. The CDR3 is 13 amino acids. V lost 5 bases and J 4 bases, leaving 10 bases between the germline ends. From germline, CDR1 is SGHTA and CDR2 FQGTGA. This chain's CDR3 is CASSPGVSDTQYF. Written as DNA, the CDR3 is TGTGCCAGCAGCCCCGGTGTGTCAGATACGCAGTATTTT. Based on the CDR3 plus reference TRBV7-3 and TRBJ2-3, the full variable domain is GAGVSQTPSNKVTEKGKYVELRCDPISGHTALYWYRQSLGQGPEFLIYFQGTGAADDSGLPNDRFFAVRPEGSVSTLKIQRTERGDSAVYLCASSPGVSDTQYFGPGTRLTVL.

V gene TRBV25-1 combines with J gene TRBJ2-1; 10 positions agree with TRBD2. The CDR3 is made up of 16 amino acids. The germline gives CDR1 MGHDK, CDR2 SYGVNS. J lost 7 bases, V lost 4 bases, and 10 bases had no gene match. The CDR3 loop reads CASSGLAGGGGNEQFF. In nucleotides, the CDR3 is TGTGCCAGCAGTGGATTAGCGGGAGGTGGTGGAAATGAGCAGTTCTTC.

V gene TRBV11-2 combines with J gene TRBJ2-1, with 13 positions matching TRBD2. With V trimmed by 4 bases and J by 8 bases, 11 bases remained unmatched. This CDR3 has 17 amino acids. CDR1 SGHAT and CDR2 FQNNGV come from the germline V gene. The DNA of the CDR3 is TGTGCCAGCAGCTCCCCAACCGGGACTAGCGGGAATCATGAGCAGTTCTTC. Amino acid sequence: CASSSPTGTSGNHEQFF.

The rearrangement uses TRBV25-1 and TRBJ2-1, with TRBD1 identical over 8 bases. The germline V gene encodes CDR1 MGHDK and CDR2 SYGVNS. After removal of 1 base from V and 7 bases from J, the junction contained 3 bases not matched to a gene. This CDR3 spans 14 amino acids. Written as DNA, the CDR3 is TGTGCCAGCAGTGAATTTTGGACAGGGAATGAGCAGTTCTTC. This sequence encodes CASSEFWTGNEQFF.

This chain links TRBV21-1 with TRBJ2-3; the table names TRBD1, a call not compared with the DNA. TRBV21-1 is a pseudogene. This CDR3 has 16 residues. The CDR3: CASSNRGTGDTDTQYF. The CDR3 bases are TGTGCCAGCAGCAATAGGGGGACAGGAGACACAGATACGCAGTATTTT.

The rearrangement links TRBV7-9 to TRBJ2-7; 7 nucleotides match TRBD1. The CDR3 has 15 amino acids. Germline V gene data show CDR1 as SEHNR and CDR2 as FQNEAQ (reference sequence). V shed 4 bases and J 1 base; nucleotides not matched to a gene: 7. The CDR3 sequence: CASSYAGTASYEQYF. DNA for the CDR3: TGTGCCAGCAGCTACGCCGGGACAGCATCCTACGAGCAGTACTTC.

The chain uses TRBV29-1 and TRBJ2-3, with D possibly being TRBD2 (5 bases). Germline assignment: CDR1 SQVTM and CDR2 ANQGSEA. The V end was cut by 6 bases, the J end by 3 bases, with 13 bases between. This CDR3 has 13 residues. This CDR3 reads CSVQPLATDTQYF. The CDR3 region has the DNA TGCAGCGTACAACCCCTAGCAACAGATACGCAGTATTTT.

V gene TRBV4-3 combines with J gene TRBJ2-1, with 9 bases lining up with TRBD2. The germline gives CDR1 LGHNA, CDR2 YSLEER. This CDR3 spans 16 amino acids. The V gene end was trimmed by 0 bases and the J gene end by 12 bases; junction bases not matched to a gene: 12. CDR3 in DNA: TGCGCCAGCAGCCAAGATGCTAGCGGGGCTTTCACAGGGCAGTTCTTC. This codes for CASSQDASGAFTGQFF.

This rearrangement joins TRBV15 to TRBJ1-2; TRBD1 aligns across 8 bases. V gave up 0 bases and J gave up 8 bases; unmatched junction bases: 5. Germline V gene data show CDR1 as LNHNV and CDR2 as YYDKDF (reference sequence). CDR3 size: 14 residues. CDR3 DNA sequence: TGTGCCACCAGCAGAGACCGGACAGGGCGGGGCTACACCTTC. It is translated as CATSRDRTGRGYTF.

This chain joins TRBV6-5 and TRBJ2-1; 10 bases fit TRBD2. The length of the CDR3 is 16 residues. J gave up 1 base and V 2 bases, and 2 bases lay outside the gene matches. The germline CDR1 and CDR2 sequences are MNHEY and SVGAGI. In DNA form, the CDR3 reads TGTGCCAGCAGTTACCCGACTAGCGGGTCCTACAATGAGCAGTTCTTC. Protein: CASSYPTSGSYNEQFF.